This T cell receptor beta chain is from a study of blood T cell repertoires in COVID-19. CDR1 MDHEN and CDR2 SYDVKM come from the germline V gene. The CDR3 has 15 amino acids. The V end lost 5 bases, the J end lost 4 bases, and 17 bases lay between the germline ends. TCRdb's table, derived via immunoSEQ multiplex PCR, lists solely in-frame clones and lacks some. The table records 150,000 to 200,000 clones, roughly 82% of them present only once. V gene TRBV28 combines with J gene TRBJ1-2, with TRBD1 as a possible D gene (6 bases). Sequencing was performed on PBMCs or T cells enriched from blood (not recorded which). The source of this sequence is a man in his fifties who had recovered from COVID-19. Written as DNA, the CDR3 is TGTGCCAGCAGTCCCCAAGGCAGGGGCGGCTATGGCTACACCTTC. The encoded protein is CASSPQGRGGYGYTF.